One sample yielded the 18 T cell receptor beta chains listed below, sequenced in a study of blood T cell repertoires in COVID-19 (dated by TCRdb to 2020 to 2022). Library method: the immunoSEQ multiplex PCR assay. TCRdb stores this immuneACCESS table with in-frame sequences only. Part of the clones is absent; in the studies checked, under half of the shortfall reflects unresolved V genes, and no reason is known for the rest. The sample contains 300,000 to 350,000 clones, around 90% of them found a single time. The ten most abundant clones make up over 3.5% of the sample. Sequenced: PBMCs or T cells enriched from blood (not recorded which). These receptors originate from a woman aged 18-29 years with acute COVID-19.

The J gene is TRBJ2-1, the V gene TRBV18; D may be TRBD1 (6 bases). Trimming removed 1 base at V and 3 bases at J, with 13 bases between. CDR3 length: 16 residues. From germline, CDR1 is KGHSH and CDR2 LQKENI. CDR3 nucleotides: TGTGCCAGCTCACCACAAAGAGGGGGAAACTACAATGAGCAGTTCTTC. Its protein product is CASSPQRGGNYNEQFF.

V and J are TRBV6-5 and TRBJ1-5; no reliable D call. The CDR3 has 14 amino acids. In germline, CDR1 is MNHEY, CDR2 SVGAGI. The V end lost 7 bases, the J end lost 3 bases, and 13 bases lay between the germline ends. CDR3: CASTAVGPNQPQHF. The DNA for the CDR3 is TGTGCCAGCACCGCGGTGGGTCCCAATCAGCCCCAGCATTTT.

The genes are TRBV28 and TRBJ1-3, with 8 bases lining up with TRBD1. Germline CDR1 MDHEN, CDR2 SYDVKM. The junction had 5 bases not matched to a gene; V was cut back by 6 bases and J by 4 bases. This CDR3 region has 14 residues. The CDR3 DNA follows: TGTGCCAGCAGCGGACAGGGAAAAGGAAACACCATATATTTT. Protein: CASSGQGKGNTIYF.

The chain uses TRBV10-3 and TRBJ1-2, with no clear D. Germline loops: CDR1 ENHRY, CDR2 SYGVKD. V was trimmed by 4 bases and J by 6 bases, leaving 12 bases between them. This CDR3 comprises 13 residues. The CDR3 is CAISGLISDGYTF. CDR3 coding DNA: TGTGCCATCAGTGGGTTGATATCAGATGGCTACACCTTC.

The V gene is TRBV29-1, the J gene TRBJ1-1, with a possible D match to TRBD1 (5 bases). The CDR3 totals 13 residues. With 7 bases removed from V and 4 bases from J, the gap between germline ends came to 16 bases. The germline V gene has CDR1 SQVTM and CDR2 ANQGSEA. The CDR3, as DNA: TGCAGCGCCAGGGAGGGATTGAGCACTGAAGCTTTCTTT. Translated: CSAREGLSTEAFF. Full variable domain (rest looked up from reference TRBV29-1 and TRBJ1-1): SAVISQKPSRDICQRGTSLTIQCQVDSQVTMMFWYRQQPGQSLTLIATANQGSEATYESGFVIDKFPISRPNLTFSTLTVSNMSPEDSSIYLCSAREGLSTEAFFGQGTRLTVV.

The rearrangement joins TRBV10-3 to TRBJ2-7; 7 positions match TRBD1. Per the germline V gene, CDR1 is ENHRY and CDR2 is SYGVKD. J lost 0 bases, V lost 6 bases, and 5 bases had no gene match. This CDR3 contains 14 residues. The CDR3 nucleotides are TGTGCCATCAGCGGGACAGCAAACTCCTACGAGCAGTACTTC. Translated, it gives CAISGTANSYEQYF.

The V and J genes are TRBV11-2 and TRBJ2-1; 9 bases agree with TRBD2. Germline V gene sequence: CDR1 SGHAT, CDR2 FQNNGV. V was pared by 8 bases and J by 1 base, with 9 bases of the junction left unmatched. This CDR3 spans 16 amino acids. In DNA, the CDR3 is TGTGCCAGCTGGCCGGGGCGGGAGGGATCCTACAATGAGCAGTTCTTC. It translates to CASWPGREGSYNEQFF.

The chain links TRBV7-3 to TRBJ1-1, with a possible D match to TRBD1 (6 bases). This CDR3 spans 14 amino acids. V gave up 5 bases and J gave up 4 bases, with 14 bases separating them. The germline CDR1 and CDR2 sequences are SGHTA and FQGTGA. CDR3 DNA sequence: TGTGCCAGCAGCCAAACCACAGGGAGCACTGAAGCTTTCTTT. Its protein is CASSQTTGSTEAFF.

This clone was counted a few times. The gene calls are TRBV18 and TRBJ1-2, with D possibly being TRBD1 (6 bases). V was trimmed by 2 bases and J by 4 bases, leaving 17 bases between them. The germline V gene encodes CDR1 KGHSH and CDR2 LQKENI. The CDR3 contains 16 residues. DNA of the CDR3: TGTGCCAGCTCACCAGCGGGCCAGGGGACCCTCTATGGCTACACCTTC. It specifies CASSPAGQGTLYGYTF.

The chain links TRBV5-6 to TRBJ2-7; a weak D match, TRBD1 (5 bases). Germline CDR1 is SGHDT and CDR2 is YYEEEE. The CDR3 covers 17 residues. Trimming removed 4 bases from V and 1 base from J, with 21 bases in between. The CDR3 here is CASSSIWAGRLSYEQYF. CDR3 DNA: TGTGCCAGCAGCAGCATTTGGGCAGGGCGGTTATCCTACGAGCAGTACTTC.

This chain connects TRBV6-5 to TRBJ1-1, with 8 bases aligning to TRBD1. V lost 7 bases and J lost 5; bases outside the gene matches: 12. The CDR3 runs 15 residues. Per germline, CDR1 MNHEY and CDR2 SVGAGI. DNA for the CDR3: TGTGCCAGCACCCTTACCTACAGGGGGGGAACTGAAGCTTTCTTT. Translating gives CASTLTYRGGTEAFF.

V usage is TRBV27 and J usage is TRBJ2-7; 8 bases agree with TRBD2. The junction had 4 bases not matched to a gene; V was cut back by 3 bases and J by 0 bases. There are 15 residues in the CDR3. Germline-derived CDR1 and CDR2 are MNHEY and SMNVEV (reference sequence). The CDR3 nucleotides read TGTGCCAGCAGTTTCCTAGCGGGTTCCTCCTACGAGCAGTACTTC. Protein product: CASSFLAGSSYEQYF.

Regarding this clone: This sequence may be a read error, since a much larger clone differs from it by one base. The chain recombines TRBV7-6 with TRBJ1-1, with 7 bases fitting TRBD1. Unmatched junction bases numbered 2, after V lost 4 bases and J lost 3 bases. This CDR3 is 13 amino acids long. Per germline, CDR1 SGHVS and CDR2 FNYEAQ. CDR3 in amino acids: CASSSQGDTEAFF. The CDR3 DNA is TGTGCCAGCAGCTCCCAGGGGGACACTGAAGCTTTCTTT.

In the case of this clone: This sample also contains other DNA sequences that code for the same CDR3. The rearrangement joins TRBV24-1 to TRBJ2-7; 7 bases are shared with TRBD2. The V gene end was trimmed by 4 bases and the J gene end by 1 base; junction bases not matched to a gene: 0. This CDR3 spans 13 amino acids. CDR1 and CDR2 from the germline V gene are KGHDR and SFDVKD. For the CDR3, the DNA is TGTGCCACCAGTGAGGGAGGGTCCTACGAGCAGTACTTC. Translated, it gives CATSEGGSYEQYF.

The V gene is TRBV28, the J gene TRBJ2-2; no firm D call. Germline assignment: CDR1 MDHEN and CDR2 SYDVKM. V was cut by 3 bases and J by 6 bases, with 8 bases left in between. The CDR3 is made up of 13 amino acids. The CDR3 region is CASSLVDAGELFF. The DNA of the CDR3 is TGTGCCAGCAGTTTGGTAGATGCCGGGGAGCTGTTTTTT.

CDR3 sequence (DNA): TGCGCCAGCAGCCAGGGGGCAGGGGGTTTCTCTGGACTAGCGGAGCCATTGGAGTACTTC. Its protein product is CASSQGAGGFSGLAEPLEYF. The rearrangement joins TRBV23-1 to TRBJ2-7; 10 positions agree with TRBD2. TRBV23-1 is assigned to the ORF class and has an uncertain function. The length of the CDR3 is 20 residues. Trimming cost V 6 bases and J 11 bases; bases outside gene matches: 31.

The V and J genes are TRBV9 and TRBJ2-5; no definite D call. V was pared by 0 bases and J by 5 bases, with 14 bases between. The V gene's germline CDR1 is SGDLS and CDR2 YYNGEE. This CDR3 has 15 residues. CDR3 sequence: CASSVGSASWETQYF. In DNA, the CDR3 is TGTGCCAGCAGCGTAGGGTCGGCTAGTTGGGAGACCCAGTACTTC.

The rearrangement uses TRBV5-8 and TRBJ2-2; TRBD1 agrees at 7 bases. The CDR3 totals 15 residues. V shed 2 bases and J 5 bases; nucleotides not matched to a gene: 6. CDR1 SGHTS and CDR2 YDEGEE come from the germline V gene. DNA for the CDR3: TGTGCCAGCAGCTTCGAGGGGGCTCAAACCGGGGAGCTGTTTTTT. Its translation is CASSFEGAQTGELFF.